The clone carrying this T cell receptor beta chain appeared a few times. Its antigen remains unknown. TCRdb re-called the 5' RACE reads with MiXCR, one entry per CDR3 protein. The sample has approximately 60,000 distinct CDR3 sequences; roughly 28% are singletons. Germline lookup yields CDR1 SGDLS and CDR2 YYNGEE. This CDR3 is 16 amino acids long. V was pared by 0 bases and J by 4 bases, with 16 bases between. Study results and limitations: Tumor-infiltrating Treg TCR alpha and beta sequences overlapped most with tumor naive CD4+ T cells, then blood naive.

Treg sorting used a CD4+CD25+CD127-/low gate. The sample comprised tumor-infiltrating Tregs sorted from the breast tumor. J is TRBJ1-2 and V is TRBV9; TRBD1 might be the D (5 bases). The sequence was obtained from a female donor with breast cancer. The chain's CDR3 is CASSVDAGTGGYGYTF. CDR3 DNA: TGTGCCAGCAGCGTAGATGCCGGGACTGGGGGCTATGGCTACACCTTC.